The 30 T cell receptor beta chains below come from one sample, sequenced in a study of graft-versus-host responses after intestinal transplantation. These receptors have no identified antigens. The protocol was immunoSEQ multiplex PCR, while the TCRdb copy is restricted to in-frame clones and leaves out a portion. The table has about 47,000 clones, around 96% seen once. This specimen was unstimulated CD8+ T cells sorted from spleen or lymph node cells, taken before transplant. These receptors were obtained from a human donor who was the organ donor for an intestinal transplant.

The chain recombines TRBV29-1 with TRBJ1-3; TRBD1 agrees at 9 bases. The CDR3 is 15 residues long. Per germline, CDR1 SQVTM and CDR2 ANQGSEA. After removal of 6 bases from V and 2 bases from J, the junction contained 8 bases not matched to a gene. CDR3 DNA sequence: TGCAGCGTGGTTGGACAGGGGAAAACTGGAAACACCATATATTTT. It specifies CSVVGQGKTGNTIYF.

This chain uses TRBV7-2 with TRBJ1-5; possible D gene TRBD1, 6 bases. Trimming took off 5 bases at V and 3 bases at J, with 14 bases between the two ends. Germline V gene lookup returns CDR1 SGHTA and CDR2 FQGNSA. CDR3 length: 15 amino acids. The CDR3 spells CASSTWTEFNQPQHF. In DNA form, the CDR3 reads TGTGCCAGCAGCACATGGACAGAGTTCAATCAGCCCCAGCATTTT. Full variable domain (remainder filled in from reference TRBV7-2 and TRBJ1-5): GAGVSQSPSNKVTEKGKDVELRCDPISGHTALYWYRQSLGQGLEFLIYFQGNSAPDKSGLPSDRFSAERTGGSVSTLTIQRTQQEDSAVYLCASSTWTEFNQPQHFGDGTRLSIL.

This sequence joins TRBV4-3 and TRBJ1-3; D perhaps matches TRBD1 (6 bases). The CDR3 contains 15 residues. Trimming left V 0 bases short and J 8 bases short, with 14 bases between. The germline V gene encodes CDR1 LGHNA and CDR2 YSLEER. CDR3 residues: CASSQDRGRGDTIYF. CDR3 sequence (DNA): TGCGCCAGCAGCCAAGATCGGGGGCGCGGGGACACCATATATTTT.

This chain links TRBV30 with TRBJ2-5; D remains ambiguous. With 3 bases removed from V and 5 bases from J, the gap between germline ends came to 13 bases. This CDR3 is 13 amino acids long. CDR1 and CDR2 (germline): GTSNPN, SVGIG (reference sequence). The CDR3 reads CAWRPIMGETQYF. The CDR3 region has the DNA TGTGCCTGGAGGCCCATAATGGGGGAGACCCAGTACTTC.

This chain uses TRBV5-1 with TRBJ1-1; TRBD1 aligns across 7 bases. CDR3 length: 14 residues. Germline V CDR1 and CDR2: SGHRS, YFSETQ. The J segment lost 8 bases and the V segment lost 6 bases, leaving 13 bases of the junction unmatched. The CDR3 DNA follows: TGCGCCAGCAAGGGGACAGCCGATGTACTAGAAGCTTTCTTT. Translating it yields CASKGTADVLEAFF.

Regarding this clone: Germline and junction disagree at one end, which may indicate a read error. The sample carries other DNA sequences with the same CDR3. V usage is TRBV9 and J usage is TRBJ1-2; TRBD1 agrees at 7 bases. The CDR3 length is 16 residues. The germline V gene encodes CDR1 SGDLS and CDR2 YYNGEE. The CDR3: CASSALIPETGYGYTF. In DNA, the CDR3 is TGCGCCAGCAGCGCCCTTATACCCGAGACAGGGTATGGCTACACCTTC.

The rearrangement uses TRBV30 and TRBJ1-1; D gene uncertain. The V end was cut by 6 bases, the J end by 1 base, with 6 bases between. The germline V gene encodes CDR1 GTSNPN and CDR2 SVGIG (reference sequence). The CDR3 contains 11 residues. The CDR3 region is CACCGNTEAFF. The CDR3 DNA sequence: TGTGCCTGTTGTGGGAACACTGAAGCTTTCTTT.

The chain employs TRBV5-6 and TRBJ1-4; the match to TRBD1 covers 8 bases. Trimming at V came to 0 bases and at J to 7 bases, leaving 2 bases not matched to a gene. The V gene's germline CDR1 is SGHDT and CDR2 YYEEEE. The CDR3 has 14 residues. CDR3 residues: CASSLGTGSEKLFF. The CDR3 nucleotides are TGTGCCAGCAGCTTGGGGACAGGGAGTGAAAAACTGTTTTTT.

The J gene is TRBJ2-3, the V gene TRBV6-5; TRBD2 agrees at 8 bases. The V segment lost 2 bases and the J segment 3 bases; nucleotides outside the gene matches: 7. CDR3 length equals 16 residues. Germline V CDR1 and CDR2: MNHEY, SVGAGI. As DNA, the CDR3 is TGTGCCAGCAGTTACAGTAGCGGGGAAATTACAGATACGCAGTATTTT. Translated, it gives CASSYSSGEITDTQYF.

V gene TRBV27 combines with J gene TRBJ1-6; tentatively, D is TRBD1 (6 bases). Trimming took off 6 bases at V and 1 base at J, with 13 bases between the two ends. From germline, CDR1 is MNHEY and CDR2 SMNVEV (reference sequence). This CDR3 has 16 residues. This CDR3 is CASRGGGQSYNSPLHF. The CDR3 DNA reads as TGTGCCAGCAGAGGCGGGGGGCAGTCCTATAATTCACCCCTCCACTTT.

V gene TRBV19 combines with J gene TRBJ1-1; 8 nucleotides agree with TRBD1. V shed 4 bases, J shed 11 bases, and the junction held 9 bases outside the gene matches. The CDR3 consists of 13 residues. Per germline, CDR1 LNHDA and CDR2 SQIVND (reference sequence). This chain's CDR3 is CASSTQGAKDAFF. DNA of the CDR3: TGTGCCAGTAGTACCCAGGGGGCCAAAGATGCTTTCTTT.

The chain has TRBV4-1 and TRBJ2-7, with 8 bases fitting TRBD1. The length of the CDR3 is 17 residues. Germline values: CDR1 MGHRA, CDR2 YSYEKL. Germline trimming cut 0 bases from V and 1 base from J; bases unmatched to any gene: 8. CDR3 loop: CASSQDRGTGVSYEQYF. In DNA, the CDR3 is TGCGCCAGCAGCCAAGATAGGGGGACAGGAGTATCCTACGAGCAGTACTTC.

This chain links TRBV15 with TRBJ1-2, with TRBD1 matching 9 bases. The CDR3 loop spans 15 amino acids. V shed 4 bases, J shed 7 bases, and the junction held 10 bases outside the gene matches. Germline lookup yields CDR1 LNHNV and CDR2 YYDKDF (reference sequence). The CDR3 DNA sequence: TGTGCCACCAGCACCGTGGACAGGGGTAGAAGTGGCTACACCTTC. Residues: CATSTVDRGRSGYTF.

The V call is TRBV2, the J call TRBJ1-1; weak D call: TRBD1 (6 bases). The CDR3 extends over 20 amino acids. In germline, CDR1 is SNHLY, CDR2 FYNNEI. Trimming cost V 4 bases and J 0 bases, with 27 bases left between them. CDR3 protein: CASSVPMETGSGRMNTEAFF. The CDR3 region has the DNA TGTGCCAGCAGTGTGCCAATGGAAACAGGGTCAGGAAGGATGAACACTGAAGCTTTCTTT.

CDR3 protein: CAWSGYREGPHGYTF. The CDR3 DNA reads TGTGCCTGGAGTGGATACAGGGAGGGTCCGCATGGCTACACCTTC. The V call is TRBV30, the J call TRBJ1-2; a weak D match, TRBD1 (6 bases). Germline loops: CDR1 GTSNPN, CDR2 SVGIG (reference sequence). The CDR3 runs to 15 residues. Trimming took 1 base from V and 6 from J, leaving 18 bases between them.

The V gene is TRBV11-2, the J gene TRBJ2-1, with D possibly being TRBD2 (5 bases). The CDR3 extends over 19 amino acids. Trimming stripped 2 bases from V and 12 bases from J, with 32 bases between. Germline V gives CDR1 SGHAT, CDR2 FQNNGV. The CDR3 nucleotides read TGTGCCAGCAGCTTATCTTTCGGCGGACTCGGTACCCGGGAATTAGGGCAGTTCTTC. It codes for CASSLSFGGLGTRELGQFF. The full variable domain, in which reference TRBV11-2 and TRBJ2-1 provide the parts outside the CDR3, is EAGVAQSPRYKIIEKRQSVAFWCNPISGHATLYWYQQILGQGPKLLIQFQNNGVVDDSQLPKDRFSAERLKGVDSTLKIQPAKLEDSAVYLCASSLSFGGLGTRELGQFFGPGTRLTVL.

This clone appeared a single time. This chain uses TRBV19 with TRBJ1-5; D unclear. The V gene lost 10 bases and the J gene lost 4 bases, with 8 bases spanning the gap. The germline V gene encodes CDR1 LNHDA and CDR2 SQIVND (reference sequence). The CDR3 totals 11 residues. The CDR3 protein is CATTQNQPQHF. The CDR3 bases are TGTGCCACCACCCAAAATCAGCCCCAGCATTTT.

The chain employs TRBV4-2 and TRBJ1-3; TRBD1 matches 9 bases. This CDR3 contains 18 residues. Germline CDR1 and CDR2: LGHNA and YNFKEQ. J lost 4 bases, V lost 0 bases, and 10 bases had no gene match. CDR3 residues: CASSQDFPGTGLGNTIYF. CDR3 nucleotides: TGTGCCAGCAGCCAAGATTTTCCCGGGACAGGGTTGGGAAACACCATATATTTT.

The chain employs TRBV4-2 and TRBJ1-4, with D hard to call. V was pared by 4 bases and J by 0 bases, with 12 bases between. Germline V gene sequence: CDR1 LGHNA, CDR2 YNFKEQ. The CDR3 has 16 residues. DNA of the CDR3: TGTGCCAGCAGCCCCAGTTCACTAGCAACTAATGAAAAACTGTTTTTT. Its protein product is CASSPSSLATNEKLFF.

V gene TRBV9 combines with J gene TRBJ1-4, with D possibly being TRBD1 (5 bases). V lost 4 bases to trimming and J lost 8 bases, with 15 bases between them. Germline CDR1 reads SGDLS; CDR2 reads YYNGEE. The CDR3 consists of 14 residues. CDR3 protein: CASSSGGGGEKLFF. The CDR3 DNA sequence: TGTGCCAGCAGCTCCGGGGGGGGAGGCGAAAAACTGTTTTTT.

The chain employs TRBV4-1 and TRBJ2-7; a possible D gene is TRBD1 (6 bases). Germline V CDR1 and CDR2: MGHRA, YSYEKL. The CDR3 contains 16 residues. Trimming removed 0 bases from V and 0 bases from J, with 12 bases in between. The DNA for the CDR3 is TGCGCCAGCAGCCAAGAAGGTCAGGGGACCTCCTACGAGCAGTACTTC. Amino acid sequence: CASSQEGQGTSYEQYF.

V is TRBV27 and J is TRBJ1-3; D not resolved. The length of the CDR3 is 14 residues. CDR1 is MNHEY, CDR2 SMNVEV, per germline (reference sequence). The V gene lost 8 bases and the J gene lost 2 bases, with 13 bases spanning the gap. CDR3 nucleotides: TGTGCCAGCGGTCTAGGAGGGACTGGAAACACCATATATTTT. Its protein product is CASGLGGTGNTIYF.

The chain recombines TRBV9 with TRBJ1-1; D is perhaps TRBD1 (6 bases). CDR1 SGDLS and CDR2 YYNGEE come from the germline V gene. The CDR3 is made up of 15 amino acids. V gave up 1 base and J gave up 2 bases, with 12 bases separating them. The CDR3: CASSVSGQSNTEAFF. The CDR3 DNA reads TGTGCCAGCAGCGTAAGCGGACAGAGCAACACTGAAGCTTTCTTT.

The V call is TRBV4-2, the J call TRBJ2-3; D perhaps matches TRBD1 (6 bases). Germline lookup yields CDR1 LGHNA and CDR2 YNFKEQ. The CDR3 runs 16 residues. Trimming pared 0 bases from V and 6 bases from J, leaving 16 bases between. CDR3 nucleotides: TGTGCCAGCAGCCAAGAGTACAGGGTAGAGGTGGATACGCAGTATTTT. Its translation: CASSQEYRVEVDTQYF.

The chain carries TRBV11-2 and TRBJ2-3, with D possibly TRBD2 on 6 matching bases. Germline-derived CDR1 and CDR2 are SGHAT and FQNNGV. The CDR3 has 14 amino acids. Trimming took off 1 base at V and 3 bases at J, with 8 bases between the two ends. The CDR3 region is CASSLVRGTDTQYF. CDR3 DNA sequence: TGTGCCAGCAGCTTAGTGCGGGGTACAGATACGCAGTATTTT.

The V and J genes are TRBV7-3 and TRBJ1-2, with TRBD1 matching over 9 bases. The germline V gene encodes CDR1 SGHTA and CDR2 FQGTGA. Trimming at V came to 6 bases and at J to 6 bases, leaving 8 bases not matched to a gene. The CDR3 contains 14 residues. DNA of the CDR3: TGTGCCAGCAGTCCAAACGGACAGGGGAATGGCTACACCTTC. Translating gives CASSPNGQGNGYTF.

The rearrangement joins TRBV28 to TRBJ2-7; D remains unclear. The CDR3 totals 13 residues. The V end was cut by 1 base, the J end by 5 bases, with 9 bases between. Germline CDR1 and CDR2: MDHEN and SYDVKM. This chain's CDR3 is CASSLYGFHEQYF. The CDR3 DNA reads as TGTGCCAGCAGTTTATATGGATTTCACGAGCAGTACTTC. Complete variable domain (other parts from reference TRBV28 and TRBJ2-7): DVKVTQSSRYLVKRTGEKVFLECVQDMDHENMFWYRQDPGLGLRLIYFSYDVKMKEKGDIPEGYSVSREKKERFSLILESASTNQTSMYLCASSLYGFHEQYFGPGTRLTVT.

This chain joins TRBV30 and TRBJ1-6; D possibly corresponds to TRBD1 (6 bases). V was cut by 5 bases and J by 0 bases, with 23 bases left in between. CDR1 and CDR2 (germline): GTSNPN, SVGIG (reference sequence). The CDR3 has 19 residues. CDR3 coding DNA: TGTGCCTGGTATTGTCTTGGGGGCAGACGGAGCTCCTATAATTCACCCCTCCACTTT. Encoded protein: CAWYCLGGRRSSYNSPLHF.

The V call is TRBV4-1, the J call TRBJ2-1; D is ambiguous. The CDR3 is 14 residues long. The germline gives CDR1 MGHRA, CDR2 YSYEKL. V dropped 2 bases and J dropped 4 bases, with 9 bases sitting between them. The CDR3 region has the DNA TGCGCCAGCAGCCAACGAGACACTTACAATGAGCAGTTCTTC. Protein: CASSQRDTYNEQFF.

The chain recombines TRBV11-2 with TRBJ1-4; the D is unclear. The CDR3 has 13 amino acids. The V end was cut by 7 bases, the J end by 8 bases, with 14 bases between. CDR1 and CDR2 from the germline V gene are SGHAT and FQNNGV. The CDR3 is CASTGRNREKLFF. The CDR3 DNA is TGTGCCAGCACCGGACGGAACCGCGAAAAACTGTTTTTT. Looking up the rest from reference TRBV11-2 and TRBJ1-4 gives the full variable domain: EAGVAQSPRYKIIEKRQSVAFWCNPISGHATLYWYQQILGQGPKLLIQFQNNGVVDDSQLPKDRFSAERLKGVDSTLKIQPAKLEDSAVYLCASTGRNREKLFFGSGTQLSVL.